Below are 31 T cell receptor beta chains sequenced from a single sample in a study of shared clonotypes between healthy human individuals (dated by TCRdb to about 2020). The library was generated by the immunoSEQ multiplex PCR assay. This is the immuneACCESS table as TCRdb keeps it, with only in-frame sequences that have V and J called. A part of the clones is gone; compared with another copy, unresolved V genes explain less than half, and the rest is unexplained. Recorded for this sample are roughly 2.4 million clones; 95% of them occurred a single time. The ten largest clones take up less than 0.15% of the sample. Sequenced material: naive CD4+ T cells sorted from blood. The cell subset or site label corresponds to: CD45RA+ positively selected. These receptors were collected from a man younger than 35 in good health.

The rearrangement joins TRBV6-1 to TRBJ2-7; 11 bases fit TRBD2. The CDR3 extends over 15 amino acids. Germline-derived CDR1 and CDR2 are MNHNS and SASEGT. Trimming at V came to 8 bases and at J to 4 bases, leaving 10 bases not matched to a gene. For the CDR3, the DNA is TGTGCCAGCTCCCCTTTAGCGGGAGGGAGGTACGAGCAGTACTTC. It translates to CASSPLAGGRYEQYF.

The genes are TRBV9 and TRBJ2-5, with 12 bases lining up with TRBD2. V was clipped by 6 bases and J by 2 bases; unmatched bases: 8. The germline V gene has CDR1 SGDLS and CDR2 YYNGEE. The CDR3 is 16 amino acids. The CDR3 coding sequence is TGTGCCAGCACCCCTGGAACTAGCGGGGGGCAAGAGACCCAGTACTTC. Its protein product is CASTPGTSGGQETQYF.

J is TRBJ2-1 and V is TRBV6-1; 10 bases agree with TRBD2. This CDR3 contains 18 residues. J gave up 4 bases and V 0 bases, and 9 bases lay outside the gene matches. Germline V CDR1 and CDR2: MNHNS, SASEGT. DNA of the CDR3: TGTGCCAGCAGTGAAGCAGTCAGCGGGGGGGTACCTTACAATGAGCAGTTCTTC. Its translation is CASSEAVSGGVPYNEQFF.

This chain uses TRBV5-1 with TRBJ2-3; D gene unclear. V gave up 6 bases and J gave up 2 bases, with 7 bases separating them. Looked up from germline, CDR1 is SGHRS and CDR2 is YFSETQ. The CDR3 loop spans 12 amino acids. In DNA form, the CDR3 reads TGCGCCAGCACCCTGGACACAGATACGCAGTATTTT. It encodes CASTLDTDTQYF.

The chain has TRBV4-1 and TRBJ1-3; 11 bases are shared with TRBD1. This CDR3 comprises 18 residues. Per germline, CDR1 MGHRA and CDR2 YSYEKL. Trimming removed 2 bases from V and 3 bases from J; junction bases left unmatched: 9. This chain's CDR3 is CASSQWGQGGTGGNTIYF. The CDR3 DNA sequence: TGCGCCAGCAGCCAATGGGGACAGGGGGGTACAGGTGGAAACACCATATATTTT.

The J gene is TRBJ2-7, the V gene TRBV21-1; the table's D gene call, TRBD2, was not cross checked with the DNA. TRBV21-1 is classified as a pseudogene. The CDR3 is 12 residues long. The CDR3 nucleotides are TGTGCCAGCAGCAAAGAACCGGTCGAGCAGTACTTC. The encoded protein is CASSKEPVEQYF.

This clone was recorded only once. This chain links TRBV2 with TRBJ2-7, with 7 bases lining up with TRBD1. Unmatched junction bases numbered 6, after V lost 4 bases and J lost 0 bases. CDR1 is SNHLY and CDR2 is FYNNEI in the germline V gene. The CDR3 is 15 residues long. The CDR3 nucleotides read TGTGCCAGCAGTGGACAGGGTCTCCCCTCCTACGAGCAGTACTTC. This translates into CASSGQGLPSYEQYF.

J is TRBJ2-4 and V is TRBV7-2; no definite D call. Germline-derived CDR1 and CDR2 are SGHTA and FQGNSA. This CDR3 is built from 14 residues. The V and J ends lost 3 bases and 7 bases respectively, with 13 bases between them. DNA for the CDR3: TGTGCCAGCAGCTTGGGTAGGGCTGGGAACATTCAGTACTTC. This translates into CASSLGRAGNIQYF.

A single count supports this clone. This chain uses TRBV5-5 with TRBJ2-7; D call uncertain. The CDR3 runs 12 residues. Trimming pared 2 bases from V and 3 bases from J, leaving 6 bases between. Germline CDR1 reads SGHKS; CDR2 reads YYEKEE (reference sequence). The CDR3 DNA sequence: TGTGCCAGCAGCTTATCCGTCTACGAGCAGTACTTC. Its translation: CASSLSVYEQYF.

V usage is TRBV4-1 and J usage is TRBJ2-3, with TRBD1 matching over 9 bases. V gave up 4 bases and J gave up 3 bases; unmatched junction bases: 5. The CDR3 has 15 residues. Germline V gene data show CDR1 as MGHRA and CDR2 as YSYEKL. CDR3 sequence: CASSPGTGRTDTQYF. DNA for the CDR3: TGCGCCAGCAGCCCTGGGACAGGGAGGACAGATACGCAGTATTTT.

The V gene is TRBV5-1, the J gene TRBJ2-5; D possibly matches TRBD1 or TRBD2 (5 bases each). V was cut by 2 bases and J by 0 bases, with 20 bases left in between. The CDR3 loop spans 18 amino acids. Per the germline V gene, CDR1 is SGHRS and CDR2 is YFSETQ. CDR3 coding DNA: TGCGCCAGCAGCTTTGAGTGGGGGTATGGGTCGTACCAAGAGACCCAGTACTTC. Protein product: CASSFEWGYGSYQETQYF.

The genes are TRBV4-3 and TRBJ2-1; D gene uncertain. Germline values: CDR1 LGHNA, CDR2 YSLEER. The CDR3 length is 12 residues. V was clipped by 5 bases and J by 7 bases, with 9 bases between them. CDR3 loop: CASSWGGNEQFF. The CDR3 DNA is TGCGCCAGCAGCTGGGGTGGTAATGAGCAGTTCTTC.

Comments on this clone: The sample holds other DNA sequences that translate to the same CDR3. The chain recombines TRBV7-9 with TRBJ1-3; D uncertain. This CDR3 has 14 amino acids. V lost 1 base and J 0 bases, leaving 4 bases between the germline ends. Germline V gene sequence: CDR1 SEHNR, CDR2 FQNEAQ (reference sequence). The CDR3 protein is CASSLGGSGNTIYF. The CDR3 bases are TGTGCCAGCAGCTTAGGCGGCTCTGGAAACACCATATATTTT.

Concerning this clone itself: Its ends do not fully match the called genes, so a read error is possible. At the DNA level, this CDR3 is encoded by other sequences in the same sample as well. This sequence joins TRBV7-2 and TRBJ2-1, with 10 bases that match TRBD2. CDR1 is SGHTA, CDR2 FQGNSA, per germline. The CDR3 has 15 amino acids. Here the CDR3 reads CASSLAGASYNEQFF. The CDR3 DNA reads TGTGCCAGCAGCCTAGCGGGAGCCTCCTACAATGAGCAGTTCTTC.

The chain is built from TRBV9 and TRBJ2-3, with D possibly matching TRBD2 (5 bases). CDR1 is SGDLS and CDR2 is YYNGEE in the germline V gene. This CDR3 has 16 amino acids. V lost 0 bases and J 0 bases, leaving 11 bases between the germline ends. CDR3 protein: CASSVDTGYSTDTQYF. CDR3 sequence (DNA): TGTGCCAGCAGCGTAGATACGGGGTATAGCACAGATACGCAGTATTTT.

This chain joins TRBV7-2 and TRBJ2-7; 8 bases are shared with TRBD2. V gave up 3 bases and J gave up 3 bases; unmatched junction bases: 4. There are 14 residues in the CDR3. CDR1 and CDR2 (germline): SGHTA, FQGNSA. The DNA for the CDR3 is TGTGCCAGCAGCTTGACAGCGGGAGTCTACGAGCAGTACTTC. It specifies CASSLTAGVYEQYF.

The J gene is TRBJ2-2, the V gene TRBV4-1; tentatively, D is TRBD1 (6 bases). The germline gives CDR1 MGHRA, CDR2 YSYEKL. This CDR3 is 16 amino acids long. With 1 base removed from V and 4 bases from J, the gap between germline ends came to 13 bases. The CDR3 coding sequence is TGCGCCAGCAGCCAAGGGGGCCAGGGGCTCACCGGGGAGCTGTTTTTT. Residues: CASSQGGQGLTGELFF.

The chain is built from TRBV5-1 and TRBJ1-3, with D possibly matching TRBD1 (5 bases). Germline V lookup: CDR1 SGHRS, CDR2 YFSETQ. V was shortened by 4 bases and J by 5 bases, with 7 bases between the two germline ends. The CDR3 is 12 amino acids. The CDR3 spells CASSRDRNTIYF. DNA of the CDR3: TGCGCCAGCAGCCGGGACCGAAACACCATATATTTT.

The chain links TRBV7-9 to TRBJ2-7; D unclear. Germline CDR1 reads SEHNR; CDR2 reads FQNEAQ (reference sequence). V was trimmed by 3 bases and J by 0 bases, leaving 12 bases between them. The CDR3 covers 15 residues. CDR3 sequence: CASSFGPQSSYEQYF. DNA of the CDR3: TGTGCCAGCAGCTTCGGTCCACAGAGCTCCTACGAGCAGTACTTC.

The rearrangement uses TRBV10-3 and TRBJ1-3, with D perhaps TRBD1 (6 bases). Trimming stripped 10 bases from V and 4 bases from J, with 20 bases between. The V gene's germline CDR1 is ENHRY and CDR2 SYGVKD. CDR3 size: 15 residues. CDR3 DNA: TGTGCCACCTTGGTCGACAGGAGGATGGGAAACACCATATATTTT. Residues: CATLVDRRMGNTIYF.

The rearrangement joins TRBV10-3 to TRBJ2-7; 10 bases align to TRBD1. Per germline, CDR1 ENHRY and CDR2 SYGVKD. The length of the CDR3 is 14 residues. V was clipped by 2 bases and J by 3 bases; unmatched bases: 1. CDR3 bases: TGTGCCATCAGTGAGGGACAGGGGGGCTACGAGCAGTACTTC. Translation: CAISEGQGGYEQYF.

The rearrangement links TRBV27 to TRBJ2-7; D might be TRBD1 or TRBD2, each matching 5 bases. The V gene lost 6 bases and the J gene lost 2 bases, with 11 bases spanning the gap. The CDR3 sequence is 13 residues long. Per the germline V gene, CDR1 is MNHEY and CDR2 is SMNVEV (reference sequence). CDR3 region: CASSRDGPYEQYF. The CDR3 DNA reads as TGTGCCAGCAGCCGGGACGGTCCCTACGAGCAGTACTTC.

This chain links TRBV2 with TRBJ1-4; D call uncertain. Germline V gene data show CDR1 as SNHLY and CDR2 as FYNNEI. Trimming removed 6 bases from V and 8 bases from J, with 7 bases in between. CDR3 length equals 11 residues. The CDR3 reads CASSFKEKLFF. In DNA form, the CDR3 reads TGTGCCAGCAGCTTCAAAGAAAAACTGTTTTTT.

About this clone: Distinct nucleotide sequences in the sample also encode this CDR3. The chain combines TRBV10-3 with TRBJ2-5; perhaps TRBD1 as D (5 bases). The CDR3 is made up of 13 amino acids. CDR1 is ENHRY, CDR2 SYGVKD, per germline. V gave up 3 bases and J gave up 5 bases, with 10 bases separating them. The CDR3 DNA sequence: TGTGCCATCAGTGATGGGGCTAGGGAGACCCAGTACTTC. It codes for CAISDGARETQYF.

About this clone: This specimen includes other DNA sequences encoding the same CDR3. J is TRBJ1-2 and V is TRBV7-2; the D gene is possibly TRBD1 (5 bases). CDR1 and CDR2 from the germline V gene are SGHTA and FQGNSA. The CDR3 is 11 residues long. Trimming stripped 4 bases from V and 7 bases from J, with 7 bases between. This chain's CDR3 is CASSSGGGYTF. The CDR3 DNA is TGTGCCAGCAGCTCGGGGGGTGGCTACACCTTC.

V and J are TRBV5-4 and TRBJ2-3, with D unclear. This CDR3 region has 15 residues. V lost 0 bases, J lost 0 bases, and 8 bases lay in between. The V gene's germline CDR1 is SGHNT and CDR2 YYREEE (reference sequence). CDR3 in DNA: TGTGCCAGCAGCTTGGCCAGAACTAGCACAGATACGCAGTATTTT. Translation gives CASSLARTSTDTQYF.

The chain has TRBV5-1 and TRBJ1-2, with 7 positions matching TRBD1. V trimming: 0 bases; J trimming: 4 bases; junction bases outside the gene matches: 3. CDR1 SGHRS and CDR2 YFSETQ come from the germline V gene. This CDR3 has 14 amino acids. CDR3 protein: CASSLGGTAYGYTF. CDR3 in DNA: TGCGCCAGCAGCTTGGGAGGGACAGCCTATGGCTACACCTTC.

The chain links TRBV5-1 to TRBJ2-5; the D gene could be TRBD1 or TRBD2 (5 bases each). The germline V gene encodes CDR1 SGHRS and CDR2 YFSETQ. The CDR3 covers 16 residues. The germline V and J ends were trimmed by 7 bases and 5 bases, with 24 bases remaining between them. The CDR3 DNA follows: TGCGCCAGCCAGGAGGTGGGCTGGGGCCAAGGGGAGACCCAGTACTTC. Encoded protein: CASQEVGWGQGETQYF.

The chain employs TRBV6-6 and TRBJ2-7, with a tentative D call TRBD2 (6 bases). Trimming stripped 1 base from V and 0 bases from J, with 10 bases between. The CDR3 is made up of 15 amino acids. From germline, CDR1 is MNHNY and CDR2 SVGAGI (reference sequence). The CDR3 region has the DNA TGTGCCAGCAGTTACTTAAGGAGGGGCTCCTACGAGCAGTACTTC. Translation gives CASSYLRRGSYEQYF.

In this sample, this clone turned up once. The rearrangement joins TRBV2 to TRBJ2-2, with TRBD1 identical over 7 bases. The CDR3 spans 14 residues. The J segment lost 5 bases and the V segment lost 9 bases, leaving 9 bases of the junction unmatched. Looked up from germline, CDR1 is SNHLY and CDR2 is FYNNEI. In DNA, the CDR3 is TGTGCCAGTACTCCGACAGGGAGTACCGGGGAGCTGTTTTTT. Its translation is CASTPTGSTGELFF.

This rearrangement joins TRBV5-6 to TRBJ1-2; D perhaps matches TRBD1 (6 bases). Trimming removed 4 bases from V and 4 bases from J, with 20 bases in between. The CDR3 extends over 16 amino acids. Germline CDR1 SGHDT, CDR2 YYEEEE. The CDR3 protein is CASSQYQRTDFYGYTF. CDR3 in DNA: TGTGCCAGCAGCCAATATCAAAGGACAGATTTCTATGGCTACACCTTC.